These 27 T cell receptor beta chains were sequenced from one sample in a study of T cells expressing NK-cell markers. TCRdb re-called the 5' RACE reads and shows each CDR3 protein once, DNA omitted. The sample shows about 460,000 distinct CDR3 sequences, and 1.4% sits with its ten largest clones. Input material: blood T cells: a sorted CD56 or NKG2C T cell subset, CD4+ or CD8+ T cells, or bulk PBMC T cells (not recorded which). The receptors here all came from a woman in her 50s in good health.

The rearrangement links TRBV20-1 to TRBJ2-1; the TCRdb D gene call, TRBD2, has no DNA to confirm it. The CDR3 is 14 amino acids. Germline V gives CDR1 DFQATT, CDR2 SNEGSKA (reference sequence). This CDR3 is CSARALERNNEQFF.

The chain couples TRBV15 to TRBJ2-2; without DNA, the TCRdb call of TRBD1 cannot be checked. This CDR3 has 16 amino acids. CDR1 and CDR2 (germline): LNHNV, YYDKDF (reference sequence). This CDR3 reads CATSRDPRVRTGELFF.

The chain links TRBV4-1 to TRBJ2-2. Germline loops: CDR1 MGHRA, CDR2 YSYEKL. The CDR3 is 14 amino acids. CDR3 in amino acids: CASSQVAGTGELFF.

The rearrangement uses TRBV5-1 and TRBJ2-3; no DNA is available, so the TRBD2 call from TCRdb remains unchecked. The CDR3 contains 16 residues. The germline V gene encodes CDR1 SGHRS and CDR2 YFSETQ. The CDR3 sequence is CASSTGGAGAIDTQYF.

The chain couples TRBV28 to TRBJ1-6. The CDR3 extends over 12 amino acids. Germline loops: CDR1 MDHEN, CDR2 SYDVKM. The CDR3 region is CASRSGGSPLHF.

The chain has TRBV5-6 and TRBJ2-3; TCRdb proposes TRBD1, but this gene call is untestable without DNA. CDR3 length: 13 residues. In germline, CDR1 is SGHDT, CDR2 YYEEEE. The CDR3 protein is CASSGRGLDTQYF.

The rearrangement uses TRBV24-1 and TRBJ1-1; TCRdb gives TRBD1 as the D gene, but with no DNA this cannot be confirmed. Germline CDR1 reads KGHDR; CDR2 reads SFDVKD. This CDR3 has 13 amino acids. The CDR3 spells CATKSPGNTEAFF.

This chain uses TRBV2 with TRBJ2-5; lacking DNA, the TRBD1 call made by TCRdb goes unchecked. This CDR3 region has 11 residues. Looked up from germline, CDR1 is SNHLY and CDR2 is FYNNEI. The CDR3 sequence is CAVGGPETQYF.

The chain combines TRBV11-3 with TRBJ2-1; TCRdb outputs TRBD2, but without DNA this stays unchecked. The CDR3 length is 16 residues. Germline V gene lookup returns CDR1 SGHNT and CDR2 YENEEA. CDR3 sequence reads: CASSFTSLIGVNEQFF.

CDR3 residues: CASSEVGTLNYGYTF. The chain recombines TRBV10-2 with TRBJ1-2; TCRdb outputs TRBD1, but without DNA this stays unchecked. CDR1 WSHSY and CDR2 SAAADI come from the germline V gene. The CDR3 has 15 amino acids.

The V and J genes are TRBV3-1 and TRBJ1-1; TCRdb's D call of TRBD1 is untestable without DNA. There are 14 residues in the CDR3. Germline V gene lookup returns CDR1 LGHDT and CDR2 YNNKEL (reference sequence). The chain's CDR3 is CASSQVEGDTEAFF.

The rearrangement joins TRBV7-9 to TRBJ2-1; TCRdb designates TRBD2, a call that cannot be tested without DNA. This CDR3 comprises 14 residues. CDR1 is SEHNR and CDR2 is FQNEAQ in the germline V gene (reference sequence). CDR3 protein: CASSLEALSGEQFF.

The chain employs TRBV24-1 and TRBJ2-1; TCRdb's D gene call, TRBD1, goes unchecked for lack of DNA. Looked up from germline, CDR1 is KGHDR and CDR2 is SFDVKD. The CDR3 runs to 13 residues. This chain's CDR3 is CATSDSPYNEQFF.

The gene calls are TRBV5-1 and TRBJ1-1; TCRdb outputs TRBD1, but without DNA this stays unchecked. This CDR3 region has 16 residues. CDR1 is SGHRS and CDR2 is YFSETQ in the germline V gene. This CDR3 is CASTLTSGQKNTEAFF. Filled out from reference TRBV5-1 and TRBJ1-1, the complete variable domain reads KAGVTQTPRYLIKTRGQQVTLSCSPISGHRSVSWYQQTPGQGLQFLFEYFSETQRNKGNFPGRFSGRQFSNSRSEMNVSTLELGDSALYLCASTLTSGQKNTEAFFGQGTRLTVV.

This rearrangement joins TRBV5-1 to TRBJ2-3. The CDR3 has 14 amino acids. CDR1 is SGHRS, CDR2 YFSETQ, per germline. The CDR3 reads CASSPVSSPDTQYF.

V is TRBV20-1 and J is TRBJ2-1; TCRdb lists TRBD2, though no DNA is available to test this call. The CDR3 runs to 11 residues. CDR1 and CDR2 from the germline V gene are DFQATT and SNEGSKA (reference sequence). The CDR3: CSAPQRGKQFF.

The chain is built from TRBV4-1 and TRBJ2-7; checking the TCRdb D call of TRBD2 is not possible without DNA. The germline V gene has CDR1 MGHRA and CDR2 YSYEKL. The CDR3 is 17 amino acids. CDR3 amino acids: CASRGLAGGLSSYEQYF.

The chain uses TRBV6-2 or TRBV6-3 and TRBJ2-1; the TCRdb D gene call, TRBD1, has no DNA to confirm it. CDR1 and CDR2 (germline): MNHEY, SVGEGT. The CDR3 is 16 amino acids. The CDR3 reads CASSPLGAQSYNEQFF.

The chain joins TRBV29-1 to TRBJ1-4. The germline V gene has CDR1 SQVTM and CDR2 ANQGSEA. The CDR3 consists of 15 residues. This chain's CDR3 is CSVDKVSGGNEKLFF.

The chain links TRBV3-1 to TRBJ2-1; the D gene TCRdb calls, TRBD2, cannot be checked with no DNA. The CDR3 spans 15 residues. In germline, CDR1 is LGHDT, CDR2 YNNKEL (reference sequence). CDR3 sequence reads: CASSQAVAGVGWQFF.

CDR3 protein: CASTQMGNEAFF. The V gene is TRBV2, the J gene TRBJ1-1. This CDR3 is 12 amino acids long. Germline V gene data show CDR1 as SNHLY and CDR2 as FYNNEI.

The V gene is TRBV27, the J gene TRBJ2-2. This CDR3 is 13 amino acids long. Germline V gene sequence: CDR1 MNHEY, CDR2 SMNVEV (reference sequence). CDR3 region: CASRRPNTGELFF.

The gene calls are TRBV20-1 and TRBJ2-2; TCRdb's D gene call, TRBD1, goes unchecked for lack of DNA. This CDR3 comprises 16 residues. Germline V gives CDR1 DFQATT, CDR2 SNEGSKA (reference sequence). The CDR3 reads CSARGTPNDFTGELFF.

The chain links TRBV27 to TRBJ1-1; TCRdb's assignment of TRBD1 cannot be checked, as there is no DNA. The CDR3 consists of 14 residues. From germline, CDR1 is MNHEY and CDR2 SMNVEV (reference sequence). The CDR3: CASSPLRENTEAFF.

The chain carries TRBV20-1 and TRBJ2-7; TCRdb calls TRBD2, which cannot be checked without DNA. Germline V CDR1 and CDR2: DFQATT, SNEGSKA (reference sequence). The CDR3 runs to 16 residues. This CDR3 reads CSARSVTSGRVYEQYF.

This chain connects TRBV12-3 or TRBV12-4 to TRBJ2-7; with no DNA, the TCRdb D assignment of TRBD1 cannot be verified. The CDR3 consists of 17 residues. CDR3 amino acids: CASSPPFYSPRAYEQYF.

The rearrangement uses TRBV4-2 and TRBJ1-5. This CDR3 comprises 14 residues. The germline V gene has CDR1 LGHNA and CDR2 YNFKEQ. The CDR3: CASSESPFNQPQHF.